This TCR beta chain appears in the sequencing data of a study of T cell changes during pregnancy in multiple sclerosis. The protocol was immunoSEQ multiplex PCR, while the TCRdb copy is restricted to in-frame clones and leaves out a portion. The sample includes around 51,000 clones, about 92% of them seen just once. The CDR3 spans 16 residues. Trimming took 4 bases from V and 4 from J; bases not matched to a gene: 11. Germline V gene data show CDR1 as MDHEN and CDR2 as SYDVKM. This TCR was sampled from a female donor with multiple sclerosis, enrolled in a pregnancy study. The input for sequencing was peripheral blood, taken in the second trimester of pregnancy. The chain joins TRBV28 to TRBJ1-1, with TRBD1 matching over 8 bases. For the CDR3, the DNA is TGTGCCAGCAGTTCCCACCCGGACAGGGTGACCACTGAAGCTTTCTTT. Protein sequence: CASSSHPDRVTTEAFF.